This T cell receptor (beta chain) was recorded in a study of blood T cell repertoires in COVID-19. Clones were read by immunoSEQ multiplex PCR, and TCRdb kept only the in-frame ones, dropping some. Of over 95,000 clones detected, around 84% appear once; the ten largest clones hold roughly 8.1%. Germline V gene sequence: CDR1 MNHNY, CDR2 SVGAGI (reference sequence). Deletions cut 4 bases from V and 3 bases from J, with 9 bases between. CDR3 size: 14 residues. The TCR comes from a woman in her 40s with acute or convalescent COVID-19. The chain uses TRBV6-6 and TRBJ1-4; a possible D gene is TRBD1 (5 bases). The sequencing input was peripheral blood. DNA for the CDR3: TGTGCCAGCAGTTTGGGAGGGGCTAATGAAAAACTGTTTTTT. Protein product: CASSLGGANEKLFF.